This TCR beta chain comes out of a study of cytotoxic CD8 clonotypes in ibrutinib-treated CLL. Study as a whole: Researchers reported about a dozen relapsed/refractory and about 15 treatment-naive patients, roughly 17 of them IGHV unmutated.

Overall study results and limits: Clonality at baseline surpassed age-matched healthy donors and tracked circulating CD8+ T-cell counts.

The CDR3 sequence is 15 residues long. V lost 7 bases, J lost 0 bases, and 13 bases lay in between. Looked up from germline, CDR1 is LNHDA and CDR2 is SQIVND (reference sequence). As for this clone: Its antigen remains unidentified.

Targeted sequencing depth ranged from 1 in 200,000 to 1 in 1 million T cells. TCRdb keeps only in-frame clones here, not all; method: immunoSEQ multiplex PCR. The sample holds under 30,000 clones; roughly three quarters are singletons and the top ten take around half. V gene TRBV19 combines with J gene TRBJ1-5, with a possible D match to TRBD1 (5 bases). This receptor was identified in a human donor with chronic lymphocytic leukemia. The sequenced sample was PBMCs, obtained after 36 months of ibrutinib treatment. The CDR3 region is CASTRAGYSNQPQHF. CDR3 bases: TGTGCCAGTACCCGTGCAGGGTATAGCAATCAGCCCCAGCATTTT.